A single T cell receptor (beta chain) is shown here with its context. Its antigen is not identified. The sample belongs to a study of CD8+ T cells in alopecia areata. Findings of the study overall: Sequences from scalp samples also cover resident alphabeta T cells of normal skin.

The CDR3 runs to 15 residues. Per the germline V gene, CDR1 is SGHDT and CDR2 is YYEEEE. Trimming stripped 4 bases from V and 0 bases from J, with 11 bases between. Extracted from the samples, RNA was reverse transcribed into cDNA to serve as the sequencing template. TCRdb's table, derived via immunoSEQ multiplex PCR, lists solely in-frame clones and lacks some. Here the sample spans roughly 200,000 clones, around 63% being singletons. This TCR came from a human donor with alopecia areata. The material was CD4+ T cells sorted from blood, obtained at week 0. The gene calls are TRBV5-6 and TRBJ2-1; D is unclear. CDR3 sequence: CASSTSFLSYNEQFF. In nucleotides, the CDR3 is TGTGCCAGCAGCACCAGTTTCCTCTCCTACAATGAGCAGTTCTTC.